This T cell receptor beta chain is drawn from a study of radiation and T cells in renal cell carcinoma. Across the study: Nephrectomy followed 15 Gy stereotactic body radiation by 4 weeks.

The time point denotes: blood 2 weeks post-SBRT. Regarding treatment: 15 Gy SBRT to primary tumor, nephrectomy 4 weeks later. Blood was sampled at baseline, 2 weeks and 4 weeks after SBRT. General observations from the study: Without pretreatment biopsies, baseline tumor clonotype presence was undetermined. Top tumor clonotypes rose in blood 2 weeks post-radiation, then contracted.

About this clone itself: The antigen remains undetermined.

This CDR3 is built from 15 residues. In germline, CDR1 is LNHNV, CDR2 YYDKDF (reference sequence). With V trimmed by 2 bases and J by 0 bases, 4 bases remained unmatched. Assay: immunoSEQ multiplex PCR; the TCRdb copy retains only in-frame clones and omits some. The sample has roughly 150,000 clones, roughly 86% seen once. The receptor's source is a woman aged 50 to 65 with renal cell carcinoma. This chain connects TRBV15 to TRBJ2-7; TRBD1 agrees at 7 bases. The source material was blood, sampled from a patient whose treatment included radiotherapy and nephrectomy. CDR3 residues: CATSRFRDSSYEQYF. CDR3 DNA sequence: TGTGCCACCAGCAGATTCCGGGACAGCTCCTACGAGCAGTACTTC.